These T cell receptor beta chains were read from a single sample in a study of T cell responses to AZD1222 COVID-19 vaccine. Clones were read by immunoSEQ multiplex PCR, and TCRdb kept only the in-frame ones, dropping some. The sample includes 110,000 or so clones, around 76% of them seen just once. Sequences were derived from peripheral blood, sampled on day 0 of AZD1222 vaccination. Source of these receptors: an adult in good health. The CDR3 runs from the conserved cysteine through the conserved F or W. Fields, in order: J gene, D gene, V gene, clone size, CDR3 protein. The D gene is left open where the match is weak. Size is stated for part of the rows, as once, few or many counts, or as a class when the clone is expanded.

TRBJ2-2 . TRBV7-9 few CASSSTVGELFF
TRBJ2-1 . TRBV11-2 . CASSRGGGEVEQFF
TRBJ2-1 . TRBV29-1 . CSVQGYEQFF
TRBJ1-4 . TRBV6-5 . CATQDSTNEKLFF
TRBJ1-2 . TRBV27 . CASSLGGLPYGYTF
TRBJ1-2 . TRBV5-1 . CASNPLPASNYGYTF
TRBJ2-3 TRBD2 TRBV27 once CASSLTAGYTDTQYF
TRBJ2-2 TRBD1 TRBV7-3 . CASSSRDRAAGELFF
TRBJ2-5 TRBD1 TRBV5-6 . CASSLQGIQETQYF
TRBJ2-1 . TRBV7-9 . CASSPPLANEQFF
TRBJ2-5 TRBD2 TRBV29-1 few CSVLSGGNKETQYF
TRBJ2-7 . TRBV7-9 once CASSFRVDEQYF
TRBJ1-2 . TRBV7-9 . CASSLSHQPRSGYTF
TRBJ2-7 . TRBV12-3/TRBV12-4 . CASSHLDRPEQYF
TRBJ2-3 TRBD2 TRBV5-1 . CASSLPQSAGVTDTQYF
TRBJ2-7 TRBD1 TRBV7-3 once CASSLTGTGRDEQYF
TRBJ2-7 TRBD1 TRBV4-3 . CASSQDLGQGSDEQYF
TRBJ2-1 . TRBV6-5 . CASSSPRGGYEQFF
TRBJ1-2 . TRBV7-8 . CASSPRAGYTF
TRBJ1-2 . TRBV19 . CASSIGASTGYTF
TRBJ2-7 TRBD1 TRBV18 few CASSPGTDSYEQYF
TRBJ2-2 TRBD2 TRBV5-1 . CASKPGGYTGELFF
TRBJ1-2 TRBD1 TRBV9 . CASSPGGRTGDGYTF
TRBJ1-5 . TRBV15 once CATSRNIQPQHF
TRBJ1-2 TRBD1 TRBV6-1 . CASSEADRPNYGYTF
TRBJ2-7 . TRBV27 . CASSSGTESYEQYF
TRBJ1-2 . TRBV7-2 . CASSPGDYYTF
TRBJ1-1 TRBD1 TRBV7-2 . CASSRMGQGVTEAFF
TRBJ2-7 . TRBV19 . CASSIGHEQYF
TRBJ1-6 TRBD1 TRBV19 . CASRRTGDSPLHF
TRBJ1-1 . TRBV5-8 . CASRRGARGNTEAFF
TRBJ1-1 TRBD1 TRBV6-2/TRBV6-3 once CASSSTGAYTEAFF
TRBJ2-7 . TRBV19 . CASYRVTSYEQYF
TRBJ1-2 TRBD1 TRBV6-4 . CASSVTGGHYGYTF
TRBJ1-6 . TRBV9 . CASSKGPSSYNSPLHF
TRBJ1-5 TRBD1 TRBV2 . CASSPGTGGYQPQHF
TRBJ1-5 TRBD1 TRBV6-5 . CASTEPGGGNQPQHF
TRBJ2-2 TRBD1 TRBV4-1 once CASSQEDRGYSNTGELFF
TRBJ2-3 . TRBV2 . CASSARLVPDTQYF
TRBJ1-2 TRBD1 TRBV4-3 . CASSQGQGESDGYTF
TRBJ2-1 . TRBV25-1 . CASGRGGRGNEQFF
TRBJ1-1 . TRBV4-1 . CASSPTGHRVNTEAFF
TRBJ2-1 TRBD2 TRBV20-1 . CSASSGTSGGAIEQFF
TRBJ1-2 . TRBV11-1 . CASSLTTGAPGGYTF
TRBJ2-2 . TRBV5-4 . CASSGDLNTGELFF